This T cell receptor (beta chain) was sequenced in a study of T-cell memory formation after mild COVID-19. General study points: Among clones peaking at day 37 in the second wave, SARS-CoV-2 specificity remained unconfirmed. Contracting clones from day 15 to 85 had balanced CD4/CD8; later expanders favoured CD4+.

V lost 2 bases and J 4 bases, leaving 6 bases between the germline ends. Germline lookup yields CDR1 SGHAT and CDR2 FQDESV (reference sequence). This CDR3 region has 12 residues. This clonotype was counted at least ten times. The antigen remains unidentified. TCRdb reprocessed the 5' RACE reads with MiXCR, giving one entry per CDR3 protein. The profile covers about 470,000 distinct CDR3 sequences, with around 27% appearing a single time and approximately 13% taken by the ten largest. The V call is TRBV11-1, the J call TRBJ2-7; D not resolved. This clonotype was obtained from an adult woman who had mild COVID-19 (a few samples of this study predate the infection). Cell type and time point are not known. The material sequenced was PBMCs or a T cell subset sorted from them (not recorded which). The CDR3 is CASSLWGYEQYF. CDR3 nucleotides: TGTGCCAGCAGCTTATGGGGATACGAGCAGTACTTC.